This is a list of T cell receptor beta chains from one sample in a study of T cells in Graves' hyperthyroidism and ophthalmopathy. TCRdb independently ran MiXCR on the multiplex PCR reads; one entry per CDR3 protein. Of around 300,000 distinct CDR3 sequences listed, roughly 13% are singletons. Sequencing was done on a sample of blood. Source of these receptors: a woman aged 40 to 50 with Graves' ophthalmopathy. Each CDR3 is given with its conserved first and last residue. Fields, in order: CDR3 DNA, CDR3 protein, J gene, V gene, clone size, D gene. A D gene is named only where the DNA matches it firmly. Clone size is shown for a subset of rows, as once, few, many or a class of expanded clone.

CDR3 DNA: TGCAGCGTCCTGGGCAGATCTAACTATGGCTACACCTTC
CDR3 protein: CSVLGRSNYGYTF
J gene: TRBJ1-2
V gene: TRBV29-1
clone size: NA
D gene: NA

CDR3 DNA: TGTGCCAGCAGTTCAACTGGGCCCCTAGCGACCACAGATACGCAGTATTTT
CDR3 protein: CASSSTGPLATTDTQYF
J gene: TRBJ2-3
V gene: TRBV6-1
clone size: few
D gene: NA

CDR3 DNA: TGTGCCAGCAGCGGAATAGGGGTCCGAAATGAGCAGTTCTTC
CDR3 protein: CASSGIGVRNEQFF
J gene: TRBJ2-1
V gene: TRBV25-1
clone size: many
D gene: NA

CDR3 DNA: TGTGCCAGCAGACCCACTAGCGCTCGCACAGATACGCAGTATTTT
CDR3 protein: CASRPTSARTDTQYF
J gene: TRBJ2-3
V gene: TRBV28
clone size: many
D gene: TRBD2

CDR3 DNA: TGCAGTGCTAGTCTCCAGGGGGTGGGCACAGATACGCAGTATTTT
CDR3 protein: CSASLQGVGTDTQYF
J gene: TRBJ2-3
V gene: TRBV20-1
clone size: many
D gene: TRBD1

CDR3 DNA: TGTGCCAGCAGTTACCTGACAGGAGCGGCTTTCTTT
CDR3 protein: CASSYLTGAAFF
J gene: TRBJ1-1
V gene: TRBV6-6
clone size: many
D gene: NA

CDR3 DNA: TGTGCCAGCAGCCAAGGCACGCCCAAAGGCTACACCTTC
CDR3 protein: CASSQGTPKGYTF
J gene: TRBJ1-2
V gene: TRBV3-1
clone size: few
D gene: NA

CDR3 DNA: TGTGCCAGTAGTGTTTGGCCCCAGGATAAGACGGCAGATACGCAGTATTTT
CDR3 protein: CASSVWPQDKTADTQYF
J gene: TRBJ2-3
V gene: TRBV19
clone size: many
D gene: NA

CDR3 DNA: TGCAGTGCTAGATCCGAGGGGGGTTCACCCCTCCACTTT
CDR3 protein: CSARSEGGSPLHF
J gene: TRBJ1-6
V gene: TRBV20-1
clone size: many
D gene: NA

CDR3 DNA: TGTGCCAGCAGCCAATGGGGAGGGTCCTACAATGAGCAGTTCTTC
CDR3 protein: CASSQWGGSYNEQFF
J gene: TRBJ2-1
V gene: TRBV14
clone size: many
D gene: TRBD2

CDR3 DNA: TGTGCCAGCAAGACCGGGGCCGGTAATTCACCCCTCCACTTT
CDR3 protein: CASKTGAGNSPLHF
J gene: TRBJ1-6
V gene: TRBV6-1
clone size: many
D gene: NA

CDR3 DNA: TGTGCCAGCAGTCCTGGGACTTATGATACGCAGTATTTT
CDR3 protein: CASSPGTYDTQYF
J gene: TRBJ2-3
V gene: TRBV12-3/TRBV12-4
clone size: many
D gene: NA

CDR3 DNA: TGTGCCAGCAAAACAGGGGGAGCTAACTATGGCTACACCTTC
CDR3 protein: CASKTGGANYGYTF
J gene: TRBJ1-2
V gene: TRBV6-1
clone size: many
D gene: TRBD1

CDR3 DNA: TGTGCCAGCACGCCTCCTGACGAGCGGGGTTACAATGAGCAGTTCTTC
CDR3 protein: CASTPPDERGYNEQFF
J gene: TRBJ2-1
V gene: TRBV2
clone size: many
D gene: TRBD2

CDR3 DNA: TGTGCCAGCAGCTTGACAGAGAACACCATATATTTT
CDR3 protein: CASSLTENTIYF
J gene: TRBJ1-3
V gene: TRBV5-6
clone size: NA
D gene: NA